Listed below are T cell receptor beta chains from one sample, sequenced in a study of long-term antiretroviral therapy in people with HIV. Libraries were prepared by immunoSEQ multiplex PCR; TCRdb keeps only in-frame clonotypes and omits some of them. The sample lists roughly 23,000 clones, 84% occurring once. The sequenced sample was unsorted PBMCs, obtained 0.1 years before starting antiretroviral therapy. The receptors here all came from a man younger than 30 with HIV. Each CDR3 is given with its conserved first and last residue. Fields, in order: J gene, D gene, CDR3 length, clone size, V gene, CDR3 DNA, CDR3 protein. A D gene is named only where the DNA matches it firmly. Clone size appears in some rows only: once, few, many, or a class for an expanded clone.

TRBJ2-2,TRBD2,17,NA,TRBV28,TGTGCCAGCAGTTCCCCCCCGACTAGCGCGGGCACCGGGGAGCTGTTTTTT,CASSSPPTSAGTGELFF
TRBJ2-6,NA,13,NA,TRBV30,TGTGCCTGGAACCCCTCTGGGGCCAACGTCCTGACTTTC,CAWNPSGANVLTF
TRBJ1-5,NA,15,NA,TRBV9,TGTGCCAGCAGCGCTACAGGGTTAAGCAATCAGCCCCAGCATTTT,CASSATGLSNQPQHF
TRBJ1-5,NA,14,NA,TRBV4-2,TGTGCCAGCAGCCTCGAACACGGCGATCAGCCCCAGCATTTT,CASSLEHGDQPQHF
TRBJ1-4,NA,14,once,TRBV7-9,TGTGCCAGCAGGCTGTGGGGAACTAATGAAAAACTGTTTTTT,CASRLWGTNEKLFF
TRBJ1-5,NA,14,NA,TRBV4-2,TGTGCCAGCAGCCAAGGGACACCCAATCAGCCCCAGCATTTT,CASSQGTPNQPQHF
TRBJ1-6,TRBD1,17,NA,TRBV27,TGTGCCAGCAGCCGAAACCCCCCGGACAGGCCTAATTCACCCCTCCACTTT,CASSRNPPDRPNSPLHF
TRBJ2-1,NA,12,few,TRBV2,TGTGCCAGCAGCCCACAGGGCTCCGAGCAGTTCTTC,CASSPQGSEQFF
TRBJ2-7,TRBD1,12,NA,TRBV6-1,TGTGCCAGCAGAACAGGGGAGAGGGAGCAGTACTTC,CASRTGEREQYF
TRBJ1-4,TRBD1,15,NA,TRBV4-2,TGTGCCAGCAGCCTAGACAGGGGGCGAGGAGAAAAACTGTTTTTT,CASSLDRGRGEKLFF
TRBJ1-2,NA,14,NA,TRBV19,TGTGCCACCGCTGTAGGGCAGGGCTCTTATGGCTACACCTTC,CATAVGQGSYGYTF
TRBJ1-2,TRBD1,14,NA,TRBV7-2,TGTGCCAGCAGCTCCGACGGACAGGCGGTTGGCTACACCTTC,CASSSDGQAVGYTF
TRBJ2-5,NA,15,NA,TRBV4-2,TGTGCCAGCAGCCAAGGATCAAGCGCCCAAGAGACCCAGTACTTC,CASSQGSSAQETQYF
TRBJ1-4,NA,14,NA,TRBV6-6,TGTGCCAGCAGTTCCGTAAGGGAGGTCACGGGGATGTTTTTT,CASSSVREVTGMFF
TRBJ2-1,NA,18,once,TRBV13,TGTGCCAGCAGCTTAAGGCTTCCCGATAACGCTCCGGTCAATGAGCAGTTCTTC,CASSLRLPDNAPVNEQFF
TRBJ2-3,TRBD2,14,NA,TRBV29-1,TGCAGCGTTCGAACTAGCGGGGGGGGAGATACGCAGTATTTT,CSVRTSGGGDTQYF
TRBJ2-2,NA,15,NA,TRBV6-5,TGTGCCACGACCCATACAGGAGGGGGCACCGGGGAGCTGTTTTTT,CATTHTGGGTGELFF
TRBJ1-5,NA,13,few,TRBV2,TGTGCCAGCAGAGTAATGAGCAATCAGCCCCAGCATTTT,CASRVMSNQPQHF
TRBJ2-3,NA,15,few,TRBV6-1,TGTGCCAGCAGCAATCCCGGGGGCGAGAGGGATACGCAGTATTTT,CASSNPGGERDTQYF
TRBJ1-1,TRBD1,14,NA,TRBV18,TGTGCCAGCTCGCCGGGACAGGGGATAGTAGCAGCTTTCTTT,CASSPGQGIVAAFF
TRBJ1-1,NA,12,NA,TRBV5-4,TGTGCCAGCAGCTTGGACGGGAGCAGAGCTTTCTTT,CASSLDGSRAFF
TRBJ1-4,NA,15,NA,TRBV18,TGTGCCAGCTCACCTAAGACAGCCTTTAATGAAAAACTGTTTTTT,CASSPKTAFNEKLFF
TRBJ2-1,TRBD2,16,NA,TRBV6-6,TGTGCCAGCAGGACCACCCCTGGCGCGGGAGGGGATGAGCAGTTCTTC,CASRTTPGAGGDEQFF
TRBJ2-3,TRBD2,17,NA,TRBV19,TGTGCCAGTAGTCCCCGGACTAGCGGGAGGTCTCGAGATACGCAGTATTTT,CASSPRTSGRSRDTQYF
TRBJ2-5,NA,14,NA,TRBV7-9,TGTGCCAGCAGCTCTATAGAGGGAACTGGGACCCAGTACTTC,CASSSIEGTGTQYF
TRBJ2-2,TRBD1,16,NA,TRBV28,TGTGCCAGCAGAGGTCGGGCAGGGGGCCGGACCGGGGAGCTGTTTTTT,CASRGRAGGRTGELFF
TRBJ2-7,NA,15,NA,TRBV7-2,TGTGCCAGCAGCTTAGGGAGGGGGAGGACCTACGAGCAGTACTTC,CASSLGRGRTYEQYF
TRBJ2-2,NA,16,NA,TRBV11-2,TGTGCCAGCAGCCCCCCGAGGGCTACTCACACCGGGGAGCTGTTTTTT,CASSPPRATHTGELFF
TRBJ2-1,NA,15,NA,TRBV5-1,TGCGCCAGCAGCCTTTCCGGGATCTCCTACAATGAGCAGTTCTTC,CASSLSGISYNEQFF
TRBJ2-7,NA,15,NA,TRBV11-2,TGTGCCAGCAGCTTTCGACAGGTTATTGTATCCGAGCAGTACTTC,CASSFRQVIVSEQYF
TRBJ2-1,NA,16,NA,TRBV28,TGTGCCAGCAGCCCTCCCAGGGTTAGCTCCTACAATGAGCAGTTCTTC,CASSPPRVSSYNEQFF
TRBJ2-1,NA,14,NA,TRBV6-5,TGTGCCAGCAGCCGGGACAACGGGGGCAATGAGCAGTTCTTC,CASSRDNGGNEQFF
TRBJ2-1,TRBD1,12,NA,TRBV10-3,TGTGCCATTACAGGGGGCTGGGATGAGCAGTTCTTC,CAITGGWDEQFF